These 24 T cell receptor beta chains were sequenced from one sample in a study of blood T cell repertoires in COVID-19. Generated by immunoSEQ multiplex PCR, the TCRdb table keeps only in-frame clones and is missing some. This table has 140,000 or so clones, roughly 77% appearing once. Sequences were obtained from peripheral blood. These receptors were collected from a woman in her sixties or seventies with COVID-19, enrolled during active disease.

J is TRBJ2-2 and V is TRBV27, with D possibly being TRBD2 (6 bases). CDR3 length: 12 residues. V shed 3 bases and J shed 7 bases, with 6 bases lying between them. CDR1 MNHEY and CDR2 SMNVEV come from the germline V gene (reference sequence). For the CDR3, the DNA is TGTGCCAGCAGTTTGGAGGGCGGGGAGCTGTTTTTT. As protein: CASSLEGGELFF.

V gene TRBV7-9 combines with J gene TRBJ2-1; the match to TRBD2 covers 10 bases. Germline-derived CDR1 and CDR2 are SEHNR and FQNEAQ (reference sequence). Trimming removed 3 bases from V and 5 bases from J; junction bases left unmatched: 4. This CDR3 is built from 15 residues. The chain's CDR3 is CASSFPSGGDNEQFF. The CDR3 nucleotides read TGTGCCAGCAGCTTTCCTAGCGGGGGCGACAATGAGCAGTTCTTC.

With respect to this clone: The junction shows a germline mismatch at one end, possibly a read error. At the DNA level, this CDR3 is encoded by other sequences in the same sample as well. The chain couples TRBV7-8 to TRBJ1-5; D perhaps matches TRBD1 (5 bases). CDR1 and CDR2 from the germline V gene are SGHVS and FQNEAQ. The CDR3 runs to 13 residues. The DNA for the CDR3 is TGTGCTAGCAGCTTAGAAGGGGTTCAGCCCCAGCATTTT. Translation: CASSLEGVQPQHF.

The rearrangement links TRBV7-9 to TRBJ2-6; maybe TRBD2 (5 bases). Germline CDR1 is SEHNR and CDR2 is FQNEAQ (reference sequence). V lost 8 bases to trimming and J lost 0 bases, with 8 bases between them. CDR3 length: 14 residues. The CDR3 protein is CASGLPSGANVLTF. In nucleotides, the CDR3 is TGTGCCAGCGGACTCCCCTCTGGGGCCAACGTCCTGACTTTC.

This chain links TRBV10-1 with TRBJ1-6, with 8 nucleotides matching TRBD1. Per germline, CDR1 WNHNN and CDR2 SYGVQD (reference sequence). The junction had 4 bases not matched to a gene; V was cut back by 5 bases and J by 7 bases. The CDR3 spans 14 residues. The CDR3, as DNA: TGCGCCAGCAGTCACCGGACAGGGAATTCACCCCTCCACTTT. Translated, it gives CASSHRTGNSPLHF.

This clone is a singleton in its sample. The genes are TRBV7-9 and TRBJ1-3; unclear D gene. Germline V gene data show CDR1 as SEHNR and CDR2 as FQNEAQ (reference sequence). The V end was cut by 5 bases, the J end by 0 bases, with 17 bases between. The CDR3 loop spans 17 amino acids. The CDR3 sequence: CASSHPLTTLSGNTIYF. The CDR3 DNA follows: TGTGCCAGCAGCCACCCACTGACGACTCTCTCTGGAAACACCATATATTTT.

This clone has only one observation. V is TRBV3-1 (or the pseudogene TRBV3-2) and J is TRBJ2-1, with 7 bases aligning to TRBD2. Germline lookup yields CDR1 LGHDT and CDR2 YNNKEL (reference sequence). V gave up 4 bases and J gave up 3 bases; unmatched junction bases: 9. This CDR3 contains 16 residues. The CDR3 sequence: CASSPRGGGDYNEQFF. The CDR3 DNA follows: TGTGCCAGCAGCCCTCGGGGCGGGGGAGACTACAATGAGCAGTTCTTC.

V gene TRBV7-6 combines with J gene TRBJ2-1; tentatively, D is TRBD2 (6 bases). Germline CDR1 is SGHVS and CDR2 is FNYEAQ. V lost 1 base to trimming and J lost 2 bases, with 12 bases between them. This CDR3 spans 16 amino acids. CDR3 residues: CASSLGQAGPYNEQFF. The CDR3 nucleotides are TGTGCCAGCAGCTTAGGGCAGGCGGGACCCTACAATGAGCAGTTCTTC.

This chain connects TRBV6-4 to TRBJ2-5, with D possibly TRBD2 on 7 matching bases. The length of the CDR3 is 15 residues. CDR1 MRHNA and CDR2 SNTAGT come from the germline V gene. V was trimmed by 6 bases and J by 3 bases, leaving 17 bases between them. The CDR3 sequence: CASSDPRGAKETQYF. CDR3 in DNA: TGTGCCAGCAGCGATCCTCGGGGGGCCAAAGAGACCCAGTACTTC.

This clone was counted once. The genes are TRBV29-1 and TRBJ1-2; 7 nucleotides match TRBD1. Germline values: CDR1 SQVTM, CDR2 ANQGSEA. The V segment lost 2 bases and the J segment 4 bases; nucleotides outside the gene matches: 7. This CDR3 contains 14 residues. The CDR3 loop reads CSVEWGQPIYGYTF. The CDR3 DNA is TGCAGCGTTGAATGGGGACAGCCTATCTATGGCTACACCTTC. Full variable domain (outside the CDR3, taken from reference TRBV29-1 and TRBJ1-2): SAVISQKPSRDICQRGTSLTIQCQVDSQVTMMFWYRQQPGQSLTLIATANQGSEATYESGFVIDKFPISRPNLTFSTLTVSNMSPEDSSIYLCSVEWGQPIYGYTFGSGTRLTVV.

This chain joins TRBV5-5 and TRBJ2-1; 8 bases agree with TRBD1. In germline, CDR1 is SGHKS, CDR2 YYEKEE (reference sequence). The CDR3 sequence is 15 residues long. V lost 2 bases, J lost 7 bases, and 8 bases stayed unmatched. Here the CDR3 reads CASSFEDRAANEQFF. DNA of the CDR3: TGTGCCAGCAGCTTTGAGGACAGGGCAGCAAATGAGCAGTTCTTC. The full variable domain, in which reference TRBV5-5 and TRBJ2-1 provide the parts outside the CDR3, is DAGVTQSPTHLIKTRGQQVTLRCSPISGHKSVSWYQQVLGQGPQFIFQYYEKEERGRGNFPDRFSARQFPNYSSELNVNALLLGDSALYLCASSFEDRAANEQFFGPGTRLTVL.

The chain has TRBV28 and TRBJ1-1, with 8 nucleotides matching TRBD1. Germline V lookup: CDR1 MDHEN, CDR2 SYDVKM. With V trimmed by 5 bases and J by 10 bases, 6 bases remained unmatched. The CDR3 extends over 12 amino acids. In DNA, the CDR3 is TGTGCCAGCAGTGCAAACAGGGGGATAGCTTTCTTT. Residues: CASSANRGIAFF.

This clone was seen a handful of times. The chain links TRBV27 to TRBJ1-4; perhaps TRBD1 as D (6 bases). Trimming stripped 6 bases from V and 0 bases from J, with 8 bases between. The germline V gene has CDR1 MNHEY and CDR2 SMNVEV (reference sequence). This CDR3 has 14 amino acids. The CDR3 loop is CASSGTSTNEKLFF. CDR3 in DNA: TGTGCCAGCAGCGGGACATCAACTAATGAAAAACTGTTTTTT. The whole variable domain, filled in from reference TRBV27 and TRBJ1-4, reads EAQVTQNPRYLITVTGKKLTVTCSQNMNHEYMSWYRQDPGLGLRQIYYSMNVEVTDKGDVPEGYKVSRKEKRNFPLILESPSPNQTSLYFCASSGTSTNEKLFFGSGTQLSVL.

The rearrangement uses TRBV12-3 or TRBV12-4 and TRBJ1-2; maybe TRBD1 (6 bases). Trimming cost V 2 bases and J 4 bases, with 8 bases left between them. The CDR3 runs to 13 residues. CDR3 bases: TGTGCCAGCAGTTTACGGACAGCCTATGGCTACACCTTC. Translated, it gives CASSLRTAYGYTF.

This CDR3 is CASSRGTGGNQPQHF. For the CDR3, the DNA is TGTGCCAGCAGTAGAGGGACAGGAGGGAATCAGCCCCAGCATTTT. V and J are TRBV28 and TRBJ1-5; 8 bases map to TRBD1. Germline CDR1 is MDHEN and CDR2 is SYDVKM. This CDR3 is built from 15 residues. V gave up 5 bases and J gave up 4 bases; unmatched junction bases: 7. The complete variable domain, with remaining parts taken from reference TRBV28 and TRBJ1-5, reads DVKVTQSSRYLVKRTGEKVFLECVQDMDHENMFWYRQDPGLGLRLIYFSYDVKMKEKGDIPEGYSVSREKKERFSLILESASTNQTSMYLCASSRGTGGNQPQHFGDGTRLSIL.

The chain is built from TRBV7-2 and TRBJ1-1; 8 bases line up with TRBD1. The CDR3 is 17 residues long. In germline, CDR1 is SGHTA, CDR2 FQGNSA. V lost 1 base to trimming and J lost 0 bases; unmatched junction nucleotides: 7. The CDR3 sequence is CASSLVGQGFLNTEAFF. CDR3 sequence (DNA): TGTGCCAGCAGCTTAGTAGGACAGGGATTCTTGAACACTGAAGCTTTCTTT.

This clone was seen only once. The chain combines TRBV5-4 with TRBJ2-4; the D gene is possibly TRBD2 (6 bases). Germline loops: CDR1 SGHNT, CDR2 YYREEE (reference sequence). The CDR3 contains 17 residues. V dropped 0 bases and J dropped 6 bases, with 19 bases sitting between them. CDR3 coding DNA: TGTGCCAGCAGCTTGGCCGGGGCAGGGCGGGATTCAAACATTCAGTACTTC. Translating gives CASSLAGAGRDSNIQYF.

The table lists this clone with a count of one. The rearrangement links TRBV5-8 to TRBJ2-7; D may be TRBD2 (5 bases). The germline V gene encodes CDR1 SGHTS and CDR2 YDEGEE. V was trimmed by 3 bases and J by 7 bases, leaving 11 bases between them. The CDR3 has 12 residues. The CDR3 protein is CASSSLRTEQYF. CDR3 in DNA: TGTGCCAGCAGCTCCCTGAGGACTGAGCAGTACTTC.

The J gene is TRBJ2-2, the V gene TRBV30, with 8 bases lining up with TRBD1. Trimming at V came to 3 bases and at J to 5 bases, leaving 11 bases not matched to a gene. The CDR3 is made up of 16 amino acids. Per the germline V gene, CDR1 is GTSNPN and CDR2 is SVGIG (reference sequence). This chain's CDR3 is CAWRRGRQGRTGELFF. The CDR3 DNA reads TGTGCCTGGAGGAGGGGTCGACAGGGGAGGACCGGGGAGCTGTTTTTT.

The gene calls are TRBV6-5 and TRBJ1-5; D gene uncertain. Germline CDR1 and CDR2: MNHEY and SVGAGI. The V gene lost 7 bases and the J gene lost 4 bases, with 17 bases spanning the gap. The CDR3 extends over 15 amino acids. This CDR3 is CASIWRTGGNQPQHF. CDR3 coding DNA: TGTGCCAGCATATGGCGGACGGGAGGAAATCAGCCCCAGCATTTT.

In this sample, this clone turned up once. The V call is TRBV5-5, the J call TRBJ1-5, with D perhaps matching TRBD1 (5 bases). The CDR3 runs 14 residues. CDR1 is SGHKS and CDR2 is YYEKEE in the germline V gene (reference sequence). Trimming stripped 4 bases from V and 3 bases from J, with 11 bases between. CDR3 region: CASSGASPNQPQHF. The CDR3 region has the DNA TGTGCCAGCAGCGGGGCCTCCCCCAATCAGCCCCAGCATTTT.

This chain joins TRBV6-5 and TRBJ1-1; weak D call: TRBD1 (6 bases). In germline, CDR1 is MNHEY, CDR2 SVGAGI. The V and J ends lost 2 bases and 5 bases respectively, with 12 bases between them. This CDR3 is built from 14 residues. The CDR3 protein is CASSYIQGGTEAFF. The CDR3 nucleotides are TGTGCCAGCAGTTACATACAGGGAGGGACTGAAGCTTTCTTT.

The chain couples TRBV4-2 to TRBJ1-1; perhaps TRBD1 as D (6 bases). Per the germline V gene, CDR1 is LGHNA and CDR2 is YNFKEQ. The CDR3 extends over 15 amino acids. The V end lost 4 bases, the J end lost 1 base, and 13 bases lay between the germline ends. The CDR3 sequence is CASSPQQGSNTEAFF. CDR3 DNA sequence: TGTGCCAGCAGCCCTCAACAGGGCTCGAACACTGAAGCTTTCTTT.

This chain links TRBV19 with TRBJ2-7; TRBD1 aligns across 10 bases. The CDR3 totals 14 residues. Per the germline V gene, CDR1 is LNHDA and CDR2 is SQIVND (reference sequence). The trim removed 5 bases at V and 4 bases at J, leaving 5 bases unmatched. The CDR3 coding sequence is TGTGCCAGTAGTCTCGGGACAGGGGCGTACGAGCAGTACTTC. This sequence encodes CASSLGTGAYEQYF.